The 27 T cell receptor beta chains given below trace back to one sample, sequenced in a study of blood T cell repertoires in COVID-19. Sequenced by immunoSEQ multiplex PCR; TCRdb stores in-frame clones only, minus some. In the table there are roughly 80,000 clones, around four fifths of which are singletons. Sequences were obtained from peripheral blood. The source is a human donor in a cohort sampled during active COVID-19.

The chain joins TRBV27 to TRBJ2-1; 10 positions agree with TRBD2. The CDR3 is 15 residues long. Germline V lookup: CDR1 MNHEY, CDR2 SMNVEV (reference sequence). The trim removed 3 bases at V and 9 bases at J, leaving 8 bases unmatched. CDR3 in amino acids: CASSFGLAGVSEQFF. The CDR3 bases are TGTGCCAGCAGTTTTGGCCTAGCGGGGGTTAGTGAGCAGTTCTTC.

The chain joins TRBV7-2 to TRBJ2-1, with 7 bases matching TRBD2. The CDR3 has 13 residues. Trimming took 8 bases from V and 0 from J; bases not matched to a gene: 1. Germline V gene sequence: CDR1 SGHTA, CDR2 FQGNSA. CDR3 bases: TGTGCCAGCCCGGGGGGCTCCTACAATGAGCAGTTCTTC. As protein: CASPGGSYNEQFF.

This clone has just a few counts. The chain employs TRBV5-5 and TRBJ2-7; TRBD1 agrees at 8 bases. The V and J ends lost 3 bases and 5 bases, in that order; junction bases with no gene match: 13. CDR1 and CDR2 from the germline V gene are SGHKS and YYEKEE (reference sequence). This CDR3 region has 16 residues. The CDR3 sequence: CASSSPAGQVVHEQYF. The CDR3 DNA reads as TGTGCCAGCAGCTCCCCCGCGGGACAGGTCGTCCACGAGCAGTACTTC.

This rearrangement joins TRBV7-2 to TRBJ2-1, with D possibly being TRBD2 (5 bases). The germline CDR1 and CDR2 sequences are SGHTA and FQGNSA. This CDR3 is built from 16 residues. Trimming left V 4 bases short and J 5 bases short, with 18 bases between. CDR3 sequence reads: CASSSWTYTPDNEQFF. In nucleotides, the CDR3 is TGTGCCAGCAGCTCATGGACTTATACTCCTGACAATGAGCAGTTCTTC.

This chain links TRBV19 with TRBJ1-2; 7 nucleotides match TRBD1. Trimming at V came to 5 bases and at J to 4 bases, leaving 13 bases not matched to a gene. The CDR3 length is 16 residues. Germline loops: CDR1 LNHDA, CDR2 SQIVND (reference sequence). The CDR3, as DNA: TGTGCCAGTAGTCCGTCGCGGACAGGCACTACCTATGGCTACACCTTC. It yields the protein CASSPSRTGTTYGYTF.

The rearrangement uses TRBV5-1 and TRBJ1-1; D may be TRBD1 (6 bases). V shed 0 bases and J shed 4 bases, with 10 bases lying between them. Germline CDR1 and CDR2: SGHRS and YFSETQ. The CDR3 is 14 residues long. CDR3 DNA: TGCGCCAGCAGCTTGGCACAGGGTCTCACTGAAGCTTTCTTT. Residues: CASSLAQGLTEAFF.

This clone was picked up many times. The chain couples TRBV9 to TRBJ1-2; the D is unclear. Trimming cost V 0 bases and J 0 bases, with 9 bases left between them. The germline gives CDR1 SGDLS, CDR2 YYNGEE. This CDR3 is built from 15 residues. CDR3 sequence: CASSVGGDANYGYTF. The CDR3 coding sequence is TGTGCCAGCAGCGTAGGGGGAGATGCTAACTATGGCTACACCTTC. Full variable domain (rest looked up from reference TRBV9 and TRBJ1-2): DSGVTQTPKHLITATGQRVTLRCSPRSGDLSVYWYQQSLDQGLQFLIQYYNGEERAKGNILERFSAQQFPDLHSELNLSSLELGDSALYFCASSVGGDANYGYTFGSGTRLTVV.

The CDR3 here is CAWSALPPGINQPQHF. CDR3 nucleotides: TGTGCCTGGAGTGCTCTCCCCCCGGGAATCAATCAGCCCCAGCATTTT. This sequence joins TRBV30 and TRBJ1-5; no firm D call. Germline values: CDR1 GTSNPN, CDR2 SVGIG (reference sequence). V was clipped by 1 base and J by 3 bases, with 16 bases between them. This CDR3 has 16 amino acids.

The V call is TRBV9, the J call TRBJ2-1, with TRBD2 matching over 11 bases. The germline CDR1 and CDR2 sequences are SGDLS and YYNGEE. V gave up 0 bases and J gave up 2 bases; unmatched junction bases: 1. The CDR3 length is 16 residues. The CDR3 region is CASSVGSGGAYNEQFF. For the CDR3, the DNA is TGTGCCAGCAGCGTAGGTAGCGGGGGGGCCTACAATGAGCAGTTCTTC.

V gene TRBV3-1 (or the pseudogene TRBV3-2) combines with J gene TRBJ1-2; 10 nucleotides match TRBD1. After removal of 1 base from V and 5 bases from J, the junction contained 7 bases not matched to a gene. This CDR3 spans 16 amino acids. CDR1 and CDR2 (germline): LGHDT, YNNKEL (reference sequence). The CDR3, as DNA: TGTGCCAGCAGCCAAGTCGGGACAGGGGAAATGTATGGCTACACCTTC. Its translation: CASSQVGTGEMYGYTF.

The chain carries TRBV19 and TRBJ1-1, with TRBD1 matching over 9 bases. V shed 3 bases and J 1 base; nucleotides not matched to a gene: 9. The CDR3 is 17 residues long. The germline V gene encodes CDR1 LNHDA and CDR2 SQIVND (reference sequence). CDR3: CASSIGDRAEPNTEAFF. The CDR3 nucleotides read TGTGCCAGTAGTATCGGGGACAGGGCTGAGCCGAACACTGAAGCTTTCTTT.

The chain combines TRBV18 with TRBJ2-1; the D gene is possibly TRBD1 (6 bases). Germline values: CDR1 KGHSH, CDR2 LQKENI. The V gene lost 1 base and the J gene lost 6 bases, with 10 bases spanning the gap. CDR3 length: 14 residues. The CDR3 sequence is CASSPLTGINEQFF. In nucleotides, the CDR3 is TGTGCCAGCTCACCACTCACAGGGATCAATGAGCAGTTCTTC.

This chain uses TRBV6-5 with TRBJ2-7; D is unresolved. The CDR3 runs 13 residues. The V end was cut by 10 bases, the J end by 1 base, with 14 bases between. The germline gives CDR1 MNHEY, CDR2 SVGAGI. CDR3 region: CATAPAESYEQYF. In DNA, the CDR3 is TGTGCCACCGCCCCTGCGGAGTCCTACGAGCAGTACTTC.

The chain links TRBV6-2 or TRBV6-3 to TRBJ1-1, with D uncertain. The germline gives CDR1 MNHEY, CDR2 SVGEGT. V was trimmed by 2 bases and J by 6 bases, leaving 13 bases between them. The CDR3 runs 14 residues. The CDR3 here is CASSYVPTISEAFF. The CDR3 bases are TGTGCCAGCAGTTACGTCCCGACTATCTCTGAAGCTTTCTTT.

The chain is built from TRBV11-2 and TRBJ1-4; D not certain. Germline V gives CDR1 SGHAT, CDR2 FQNNGV. The CDR3 is made up of 15 amino acids. Trimming pared 0 bases from V and 7 bases from J, leaving 12 bases between. As DNA, the CDR3 is TGTGCCAGCAGCTTAGATGGAGTCACGGGTGAAAAACTGTTTTTT. Translation: CASSLDGVTGEKLFF.

This chain uses TRBV5-8 with TRBJ2-7; D perhaps matches TRBD1 (6 bases). The germline CDR1 and CDR2 sequences are SGHTS and YDEGEE. The V end was cut by 5 bases, the J end by 7 bases, with 10 bases between. The CDR3 has 11 residues. The CDR3 sequence: CASRRRGEQYF. CDR3 DNA: TGTGCCAGCAGGCGAAGGGGGGAGCAGTACTTC.

The gene calls are TRBV9 and TRBJ2-6, with D hard to call. The V end was cut by 3 bases, the J end by 0 bases, with 4 bases between. Germline assignment: CDR1 SGDLS and CDR2 YYNGEE. The CDR3 is 14 amino acids. CDR3 nucleotides: TGTGCCAGCAGCGGAGGCTCTGGGGCCAACGTCCTGACTTTC. Amino acids: CASSGGSGANVLTF.

CDR3 in DNA: TGTGCCACCAGTCGGACTAGCGGGGGGCCAATTAGCACAGATACGCAGTATTTT. It is translated as CATSRTSGGPISTDTQYF. The chain links TRBV24-1 to TRBJ2-3; 14 bases map to TRBD2. The germline gives CDR1 KGHDR, CDR2 SFDVKD. The CDR3 covers 18 residues. V lost 6 bases and J lost 0; bases outside the gene matches: 7.

The chain combines TRBV7-9 with TRBJ2-3, with TRBD2 identical over 10 bases. Trimming took 5 bases from V and 2 from J; bases not matched to a gene: 7. CDR3 length: 16 residues. Germline CDR1 SEHNR, CDR2 FQNEAQ (reference sequence). This CDR3 is CASSKPGLADTDTQYF. CDR3 sequence (DNA): TGTGCCAGCAGCAAACCCGGACTAGCGGACACAGATACGCAGTATTTT.

The CDR3 loop is CASSQGLAGGRGPKETQYF. CDR3 DNA: TGCGCCAGCAGCCAGGGACTAGCGGGGGGGCGGGGTCCGAAAGAGACCCAGTACTTC. The chain couples TRBV4-1 to TRBJ2-5; 16 bases are shared with TRBD2. CDR3 length equals 19 residues. V gave up 3 bases and J gave up 3 bases; unmatched junction bases: 10. Looked up from germline, CDR1 is MGHRA and CDR2 is YSYEKL.

The chain employs TRBV5-1 and TRBJ1-3; D gene unclear. The CDR3 consists of 16 residues. Per the germline V gene, CDR1 is SGHRS and CDR2 is YFSETQ. Trimming stripped 0 bases from V and 1 base from J, with 11 bases between. In nucleotides, the CDR3 is TGCGCCAGCAGCTTGGCAATCGGTTTATCTGGAAACACCATATATTTT. As protein: CASSLAIGLSGNTIYF.

The V and J genes are TRBV6-1 and TRBJ2-1, with unresolved D. Germline loops: CDR1 MNHNS, CDR2 SASEGT. V lost 0 bases and J lost 8, with 17 bases in between. The CDR3 is made up of 16 amino acids. The CDR3 reads CASSEALVGSSYEQFF. The CDR3 DNA is TGTGCCAGCAGTGAAGCCCTGGTGGGCAGTTCCTATGAGCAGTTCTTC.

This rearrangement joins TRBV2 to TRBJ1-1; D gene unclear. The CDR3 extends over 11 amino acids. Germline V gene sequence: CDR1 SNHLY, CDR2 FYNNEI. V was pared by 7 bases and J by 7 bases, with 10 bases between. CDR3 amino acids: CASTTGSEAFF. DNA of the CDR3: TGTGCCAGCACCACTGGGAGTGAAGCTTTCTTT.

V is TRBV5-1 and J is TRBJ1-5; 7 bases fit TRBD1. Germline CDR1 and CDR2: SGHRS and YFSETQ. The CDR3 runs 14 residues. The V and J ends lost 0 bases and 5 bases, in that order; junction bases with no gene match: 2. CDR3 protein: CASSLVGGDQPQHF. The CDR3 DNA reads TGCGCCAGCAGCTTGGTAGGGGGCGATCAGCCCCAGCATTTT.

V is TRBV30 and J is TRBJ1-6; D call uncertain. The CDR3 is 13 amino acids. Germline V gives CDR1 GTSNPN, CDR2 SVGIG (reference sequence). V was cut by 3 bases and J by 7 bases, with 10 bases left in between. This CDR3 reads CAWSAGYNSPLHF. CDR3 nucleotides: TGTGCCTGGAGCGCCGGGTACAATTCACCCCTCCACTTT.

This rearrangement joins TRBV5-1 to TRBJ1-6, with D perhaps matching TRBD1 (5 bases). Germline V gene data show CDR1 as SGHRS and CDR2 as YFSETQ. This CDR3 is built from 14 residues. The V and J ends lost 0 bases and 10 bases respectively, with 11 bases between them. This chain's CDR3 is CASSLEQAPSPLHF. The CDR3 region has the DNA TGCGCCAGCAGCTTGGAACAGGCCCCATCACCCCTCCACTTT. The full variable domain, rest sourced from reference TRBV5-1 and TRBJ1-6, is KAGVTQTPRYLIKTRGQQVTLSCSPISGHRSVSWYQQTPGQGLQFLFEYFSETQRNKGNFPGRFSGRQFSNSRSEMNVSTLELGDSALYLCASSLEQAPSPLHFGNGTRLTVT.

The rearrangement links TRBV24-1 to TRBJ2-5; possible D gene TRBD2, 7 bases. Germline-derived CDR1 and CDR2 are KGHDR and SFDVKD. The CDR3 spans 14 residues. V was shortened by 6 bases and J by 2 bases, with 12 bases between the two germline ends. The CDR3 sequence: CATSPRGAQETQYF. In nucleotides, the CDR3 is TGTGCCACCAGTCCACGGGGGGCGCAAGAGACCCAGTACTTC.